Shown below are 22 T cell receptor beta chains from a single sample sequenced in a study of blood T cell repertoires in COVID-19. Here immunoSEQ multiplex PCR was the method, and the copy in TCRdb shows in-frame clones only, minus some. This table holds approximately 160,000 clones, roughly 87% found once. Sequenced sample: PBMCs or T cells enriched from blood (not recorded which). These receptors were collected from a woman in her fifties or sixties who had recovered from COVID-19.

This clone was seen only a few times. The V call is TRBV5-1, the J call TRBJ2-7; TRBD2 matches at 7 bases. CDR1 and CDR2 (germline): SGHRS, YFSETQ. The length of the CDR3 is 14 residues. V shed 3 bases, J shed 4 bases, and the junction held 7 bases outside the gene matches. For the CDR3, the DNA is TGCGCCAGCAGCTCTGCGGGGGTAATGTACGAGCAGTACTTC. Translation gives CASSSAGVMYEQYF.

As to this clone: The identical CDR3 is also encoded by other nucleotide sequences in the sample. This chain connects TRBV7-6 to TRBJ2-1; 7 nucleotides match TRBD2. Germline V gene data show CDR1 as SGHVS and CDR2 as FNYEAQ. The CDR3 has 14 amino acids. The trim removed 1 base at V and 3 bases at J, leaving 0 bases unmatched. The CDR3, as DNA: TGTGCCAGCAGCTTAGGCGGGGGCTACAATGAGCAGTTCTTC. Amino acid sequence: CASSLGGGYNEQFF. The whole variable domain, remainder taken from reference TRBV7-6 and TRBJ2-1, is GAGVSQSPRYKVTKRGQDVALRCDPISGHVSLYWYRQALGQGPEFLTYFNYEAQQDKSGLPNDRFSAERPEGSISTLTIQRTEQRDSAMYRCASSLGGGYNEQFFGPGTRLTVL.

The genes are TRBV7-9 and TRBJ2-7, with 9 positions matching TRBD1. From germline, CDR1 is SEHNR and CDR2 FQNEAQ (reference sequence). The ends lost 5 bases at V and 0 bases at J; junction bases unmatched: 8. This CDR3 has 16 amino acids. CDR3 amino acids: CASSPPRTGVSYEQYF. For the CDR3, the DNA is TGTGCCAGCAGCCCCCCCAGGACAGGGGTCTCCTACGAGCAGTACTTC.

The chain joins TRBV7-2 to TRBJ2-1; TRBD2 matches 10 bases. J lost 5 bases, V lost 1 base, and 8 bases had no gene match. Germline V gene lookup returns CDR1 SGHTA and CDR2 FQGNSA. There are 17 residues in the CDR3. The DNA for the CDR3 is TGTGCCAGCAGCTTAGTCGGGTTCCTAGCGGGAGACAATGAGCAGTTCTTC. It codes for CASSLVGFLAGDNEQFF.

CDR3 loop: CASSQDSDRPFVATNEKLFF. The CDR3 nucleotides read TGTGCCAGCAGCCAAGATTCCGACAGACCGTTCGTTGCAACTAATGAAAAACTGTTTTTT. The chain uses TRBV14 and TRBJ1-4; weak D call: TRBD1 (5 bases). V dropped 0 bases and J dropped 0 bases, with 20 bases sitting between them. Germline CDR1 and CDR2: SGHDN and FVKESK. The CDR3 runs to 20 residues.

The chain links TRBV27 to TRBJ2-7; D is unclear. Germline V gene data show CDR1 as MNHEY and CDR2 as SMNVEV (reference sequence). The V end lost 5 bases, the J end lost 0 bases, and 20 bases lay between the germline ends. This CDR3 comprises 17 residues. This CDR3 reads CASSLRLDSRSSYEQYF. CDR3 in DNA: TGTGCCAGCAGTCTCCGACTTGACTCACGGAGCTCCTACGAGCAGTACTTC.

The genes are TRBV19 and TRBJ2-1, with 10 bases that match TRBD2. From germline, CDR1 is LNHDA and CDR2 SQIVND (reference sequence). The junction had 8 bases not matched to a gene; V was cut back by 7 bases and J by 2 bases. The CDR3 runs 16 residues. DNA for the CDR3: TGTGCCAGTATGGGACTAGCGTGGGGGCCCTACAATGAGCAGTTCTTC. Protein product: CASMGLAWGPYNEQFF.

The chain employs TRBV7-2 and TRBJ2-5, with TRBD2 identical over 8 bases. V lost 5 bases to trimming and J lost 5 bases; unmatched junction nucleotides: 7. CDR3 length: 14 residues. From germline, CDR1 is SGHTA and CDR2 FQGNSA. CDR3 nucleotide sequence: TGTGCCAGCAGCCGTAGCGGGAATAGTGAGACCCAGTACTTC. It translates to CASSRSGNSETQYF. Supplemented by reference TRBV7-2 and TRBJ2-5, the full variable domain reads GAGVSQSPSNKVTEKGKDVELRCDPISGHTALYWYRQSLGQGLEFLIYFQGNSAPDKSGLPSDRFSAERTGGSVSTLTIQRTQQEDSAVYLCASSRSGNSETQYFGPGTRLLVL.

This clone was detected a few times. The chain is built from TRBV3-1 (or the pseudogene TRBV3-2) and TRBJ2-7, with TRBD2 matching over 10 bases. Trimming cost V 2 bases and J 3 bases; bases outside gene matches: 4. Germline-derived CDR1 and CDR2 are LGHDT and YNNKEL (reference sequence). CDR3 size: 15 residues. DNA for the CDR3: TGTGCCAGCAGCCAACAAGCGGGAGGGATCTACGAGCAGTACTTC. It encodes CASSQQAGGIYEQYF.

This sequence joins TRBV16 and TRBJ2-7; 9 bases fit TRBD1. The CDR3 runs 17 residues. From germline, CDR1 is KGHSY and CDR2 FQNENV. V was pared by 0 bases and J by 1 base, with 7 bases of the junction left unmatched. The CDR3 reads CASSQSDRGRGSYEQYF. Written as DNA, the CDR3 is TGTGCCAGCAGCCAATCGGACAGGGGAAGGGGGTCCTACGAGCAGTACTTC.

This chain uses TRBV3-1 (or the pseudogene TRBV3-2) with TRBJ1-5; no clear D. The CDR3 covers 13 residues. The germline V gene encodes CDR1 LGHDT and CDR2 YNNKEL (reference sequence). V lost 1 base to trimming and J lost 5 bases, with 6 bases between them. The CDR3 DNA is TGTGCCAGCAGCCAAGGAGGAGATCAGCCCCAGCATTTT. Translated, it gives CASSQGGDQPQHF.

The gene calls are TRBV10-3 and TRBJ1-5; perhaps TRBD1 as D (6 bases). The V gene lost 6 bases and the J gene lost 4 bases, with 10 bases spanning the gap. Germline V gives CDR1 ENHRY, CDR2 SYGVKD. The CDR3 is 13 amino acids. CDR3: CAISLGGNQPQHF. The CDR3 DNA is TGTGCCATCAGCCTAGGGGGAAATCAGCCCCAGCATTTT.

This rearrangement joins TRBV9 to TRBJ2-5, with 8 bases aligning to TRBD2. From germline, CDR1 is SGDLS and CDR2 YYNGEE. CDR3 length equals 14 residues. With V trimmed by 7 bases and J by 5 bases, 10 bases remained unmatched. The CDR3 here is CASGKAGVWETQYF. The DNA for the CDR3 is TGTGCCAGCGGAAAAGCGGGAGTATGGGAGACCCAGTACTTC.

V and J are TRBV6-5 and TRBJ2-7, with TRBD2 matching 9 bases. Germline values: CDR1 MNHEY, CDR2 SVGAGI. CDR3 length: 15 residues. J was trimmed by 2 bases and V by 6 bases; bases with no gene match: 8. The CDR3 loop is CASRRGGTDPYEQYF. Here the CDR3 DNA reads TGTGCCAGCAGGCGGGGGGGGACCGACCCCTACGAGCAGTACTTC.

The chain is built from TRBV27 and TRBJ1-4, with a weak D call TRBD1 (6 bases). The CDR3 loop spans 15 amino acids. Deletions cut 5 bases from V and 4 bases from J, with 14 bases between. Germline V gene lookup returns CDR1 MNHEY and CDR2 SMNVEV (reference sequence). This chain's CDR3 is CASSPRGSGNEKLFF. In DNA, the CDR3 is TGTGCCAGCAGTCCCAGGGGTAGTGGTAATGAAAAACTGTTTTTT.

The chain has TRBV2 and TRBJ1-2, with D perhaps TRBD1 (5 bases). Trimming stripped 6 bases from V and 5 bases from J, with 13 bases between. The CDR3 runs 13 residues. Looked up from germline, CDR1 is SNHLY and CDR2 is FYNNEI. The CDR3 region has the DNA TGTGCCAGCAGGGTCAGGGCTGGTTATGGCTACACCTTC. It codes for CASRVRAGYGYTF.

The gene calls are TRBV10-1 and TRBJ2-7, with D hard to call. V lost 3 bases and J lost 5, with 11 bases in between. This CDR3 has 13 residues. Per the germline V gene, CDR1 is WNHNN and CDR2 is SYGVQD (reference sequence). The CDR3 here is CASSESQIHEQYF. Written as DNA, the CDR3 is TGCGCCAGCAGTGAAAGTCAGATCCACGAGCAGTACTTC.

The chain combines TRBV11-3 with TRBJ2-3, with 8 positions matching TRBD1. This CDR3 spans 14 amino acids. CDR1 and CDR2 from the germline V gene are SGHNT and YENEEA. V lost 5 bases and J lost 6; bases outside the gene matches: 7. The CDR3, as DNA: TGTGCCAGCAGCCCGCAGGGGGCTCGGGATACGCAGTATTTT. Its translation is CASSPQGARDTQYF.

This sequence joins TRBV28 and TRBJ1-2, with 7 bases aligning to TRBD1. CDR1 MDHEN and CDR2 SYDVKM come from the germline V gene. The CDR3 spans 14 residues. J was trimmed by 6 bases and V by 7 bases; bases with no gene match: 11. CDR3 sequence reads: CASKGGRTSHGYTF. CDR3 sequence (DNA): TGTGCCAGCAAAGGGGGCAGGACGTCTCATGGCTACACCTTC.

This clone was recorded once. The chain uses TRBV6-5 and TRBJ2-1; 14 nucleotides align to TRBD2. The germline V gene encodes CDR1 MNHEY and CDR2 SVGAGI. The V and J ends lost 0 bases and 10 bases, in that order; junction bases with no gene match: 2. CDR3 length: 15 residues. CDR3 protein: CASSYSTSGRGEQFF. In nucleotides, the CDR3 is TGTGCCAGCAGTTACTCGACTAGCGGGAGGGGAGAGCAGTTCTTC.

The chain couples TRBV24-1 to TRBJ2-1, with 8 positions matching TRBD1. The CDR3 loop spans 14 amino acids. In germline, CDR1 is KGHDR, CDR2 SFDVKD. Trimming cost V 6 bases and J 2 bases; bases outside gene matches: 2. This CDR3 is CATSYRGAYNEQFF. The CDR3 DNA reads as TGTGCCACCAGTTACAGGGGGGCCTACAATGAGCAGTTCTTC.

The CDR3 protein is CASSVGQGGTEAFF. The CDR3 nucleotides read TGTGCCAGCAGCGTCGGACAGGGGGGCACTGAAGCTTTCTTT. This chain connects TRBV9 to TRBJ1-1; TRBD1 matches 10 bases. Per the germline V gene, CDR1 is SGDLS and CDR2 is YYNGEE. The CDR3 covers 14 residues. With V trimmed by 2 bases and J by 4 bases, 2 bases remained unmatched.